This TCR beta chain comes out of a study of post-analysis software for immune sequencing data (dated by TCRdb to the mid-2010s). Background on the whole study: Disease courses on record covered relapsing-remitting, secondary progressive and progressive-relapsing multiple sclerosis, though some patients had no subtype annotation. The patient repertoires were compared against approximately eleven previously published healthy control repertoires obtained from donors aged about 6 to 28 years. A subset of samples was prepared in parallel using single-end sample barcoding, then pooled and co-amplified after Illumina adapter ligation. Results the study describes overall, beyond this receptor: Normalized Chao1 diversity was significantly lower in multiple sclerosis patients than controls, suggesting substantial peripheral T-cell clonal expansion. The multiple sclerosis patient group was slightly younger than the control group. Strong co-clustering of samples prepared in the same batch was shown by direct clustering with F measure, prompting a batch-effect correction. Four or five TRBV segments, including TRBV5-6, TRBV5-1 and TRBV20-1, were significantly more frequent in patients than controls.

The library was generated by PCR. Data came from an Illumina HiSeq 2500. To reduce PCR and sequencing biases, unique molecular identifiers were incorporated into the TCR beta cDNA libraries. Per 1 to 10 million input T cells, 500,000 or so cDNA molecules were obtained, such that each molecule approximated one T cell. Patient libraries were prepared and sequenced with the same protocol used for the earlier healthy control dataset. Within a given batch, samples were prepared together, multiplexed and sequenced on the same HiSeq lane. The study's own analysis went as follows. Raw barcoded reads were processed with MIGEC, discarding single-read molecular identifier groups before consensus assembly and CDR3 extraction. Clonotype tables were post-analysed with VDJtools, normalizing diversity by down-sampling all datasets to the smallest sample size. Repertoire overlap clustering matched CDR3 amino acid but not nucleotide sequences to correct batch-related cross-sample contamination. TCRdb reprocessed the public reads (quality trimming at Q25 with fastp, clone calling with MiXCR) and kept in-frame beta chains. Rows merge per CDR3 protein into single entries with the most common DNA and genes. These V and J calls rely on TCRdb rather than the paper's analysis. The sample profile shows 800,000 to 950,000 distinct CDR3 sequences; about 57% of them were found once. About 4.8% of the sample is taken by the ten largest.

About this clonotype: Its antigen remains unidentified. The input lacks base qualities; no much larger clone sits a single base away.

Including cysteine and phenylalanine, the CDR3 has 12 amino acids. The only DNA kept is the CDR3, 36 bases in frame from the first base. CDR1 and CDR2, looked up from the germline V gene (reference sequence), are DFQATT and SNEGSKA. Germline trimming amounts to 6 bases on V and 3 bases on J, with 4 as the count of junction bases outside the gene matches. To demonstrate the VDJtools post-analysis software, the study profiled TCR beta repertoires from the peripheral blood of about a dozen young patients with multiple sclerosis. The multiple sclerosis patients were children and adolescents ranging in age from roughly 6 to 15 years.

The TCR was taken from a girl aged 5 to 17 with multiple sclerosis. The V and J segments used are TRBV20-1 and TRBJ2-7; the central 8 bases match TRBD2. Sequencing was performed on blood. The CDR3 has the sequence CSATAGDYEQYF. The DNA sequence follows: TGCAGTGCAACAGCGGGGGACTACGAGCAGTACTTC.